The clone carrying this T cell receptor beta chain showed up many times. Its antigen remains unknown. Unique molecular identifiers were used in preparing the TCRbeta library. TCRdb used MiXCR to reprocess the PCR reads, holding one entry per CDR3 protein. The sample records about 830,000 distinct CDR3 sequences, 15% to 20% being singletons. This record comes from a study of T-cell reconstitution after alpha-beta-depleted transplantation in children. Study-level results: In some patients, recipient T cells and intrathymic progenitors surviving conditioning explained high day-60 diversity. The study reportedly traced alpha-beta T cells about two months after transplant to several hundred expanded graft clones.

V shed 4 bases and J shed 2 bases, with 15 bases lying between them. The CDR3 loop spans 16 amino acids. The sequence derives from a male patient younger than 18 who had a stem cell transplant for acute lymphoblastic leukemia, so the T cells may come from the graft donor. The chain is built from TRBV12-3 or TRBV12-4 and TRBJ2-1; D is possibly TRBD1 or TRBD2 (5 bases each). The starting material was PBMCs, mostly from graft donor cells, obtained 360 days after TCRalphabeta/CD19-depleted stem cell transplant. CDR3 protein: CASSSTLVGPYNEQFF. CDR3 DNA: TGTGCCAGCAGTTCCACCCTGGTGGGACCCTACAATGAGCAGTTCTTC.